The rows below give T cell receptor beta chains drawn from one sample of a study of shared clonotypes between healthy human individuals. Here immunoSEQ multiplex PCR was the method, and the copy in TCRdb shows in-frame clones only, minus some. The sample lists around 2.5 million clones, approximately 93% occurring once. The sample comprised naive CD4+ T cells from PBMCs. The receptors were gathered from a young man in good health. Some clones in this sample may be carry-over from other donors' samples. CDR3s include the opening cysteine and the closing phenylalanine or tryptophan.

v_call cdr3_aa
TRBV9 CASSVGAGGMNSYEQYF
TRBV9 CASGGEYQPQHF
TRBV2 CASSAQGVLNTEAFF
TRBV5-4 CASSSKLGPIETYNEQFF
TRBV28 CASSFGPGFHLSGANVLTF
TRBV28 CASSLTARGGGDTQYF
TRBV11-1 CASSPPLARTDTQYF
TRBV5-4 CASRADTSFYNEQFF
TRBV5-1 CASRARDTSGNTIYF
TRBV5-4 CASSLPGLAGRADTQYF
TRBV9 CASSLNRGDYGYTF
TRBV5-1 CASSLRRGRLNEQFF
TRBV18 CASSSRGETQYF
TRBV19 CASTPYRGRHNEQFF
TRBV6-1 CASSAGAARQETQYF
TRBV6-1 CASTFGGQGSYEQYF
TRBV9 CASSTSRRSGANVLTF
TRBV7-8 CASSLGTGSSNQPQHF
TRBV5-1 CASSLATLAGAYEQYF
TRBV11-3 CASSFYYSGTGTDTQYF
TRBV28 CASSLNRVYGYTF
TRBV27 CASSLLNRGRFEQYF
TRBV7-2 CASSRQVAGSYGYTF
TRBV7-3 CASSGTGTRTSTDTQYF
TRBV5-1 CASSARGHYSYEQYF
TRBV6-1 CASSAGETQYF
TRBV19 CASSIVGQGVQDEQFF
TRBV29-1 CSAKGTKREPHGETQYF
TRBV7-9 CASSLRQGDEKLFF
TRBV28 CASSRILAGVFSYNEQFF
TRBV7-9 CASGLFGAEQYF
TRBV6-4 CASRGDYRGGEQYF
TRBV5-4 CASSRGFTEAFF
TRBV7-9 CASSPLRPGSYNEQFF
TRBV5-1 CASSFSGASGETQYF
TRBV28 CASNQVGGINQPQHF
TRBV5-6 CASSLGPLSSYNEQFF